These 23 T cell receptor beta chains originate from one sample sequenced in a study of cytomegalovirus exposure and HLA in healthy donors. Researchers ran the PCR with 60 Vbeta and 13 Jbeta primers. Generated by immunoSEQ multiplex PCR, the TCRdb table keeps only in-frame clones and is missing some. This table holds around 120,000 clones, roughly 77% found once. The material sequenced was PBMCs. Receptor source: a man in his late teens or twenties in good health and CMV-seronegative.

This rearrangement joins TRBV19 to TRBJ2-3, with D possibly being TRBD1 (6 bases). V was cut by 2 bases and J by 0 bases, with 9 bases left in between. Germline V gene sequence: CDR1 LNHDA, CDR2 SQIVND (reference sequence). The CDR3 length is 15 residues. CDR3 in amino acids: CASSITGRSTDTQYF. The CDR3 coding sequence is TGTGCCAGTAGTATAACAGGGCGAAGCACAGATACGCAGTATTTT.

This chain links TRBV2 with TRBJ2-3; 11 nucleotides agree with TRBD2. CDR3 size: 15 residues. With 4 bases clipped from V and 4 bases from J, the junction kept 4 bases outside the gene matches. Germline V CDR1 and CDR2: SNHLY, FYNNEI. The chain's CDR3 is CASSVLAGGADTQYF. As DNA, the CDR3 is TGTGCCAGCAGTGTTCTAGCGGGAGGTGCAGATACGCAGTATTTT.

This clone was counted a few times. The CDR3 spells CASRDRVGINYGYTF. CDR3 coding DNA: TGTGCCAGTAGAGACAGGGTAGGGATAAACTATGGCTACACCTTC. The chain joins TRBV19 to TRBJ1-2; the match to TRBD1 covers 7 bases. This CDR3 is built from 15 residues. V lost 6 bases, J lost 2 bases, and 9 bases stayed unmatched. Germline CDR1 is LNHDA and CDR2 is SQIVND (reference sequence).

This clone was found once. This sequence joins TRBV14 and TRBJ2-6; possibly TRBD2 for D (6 bases). CDR1 is SGHDN, CDR2 FVKESK, per germline. The V and J ends lost 3 bases and 0 bases respectively, with 9 bases between them. The CDR3 is 16 residues long. CDR3 sequence: CASSHGGNSGANVLTF. The CDR3 DNA reads TGTGCCAGCAGCCATGGAGGGAACTCTGGGGCCAACGTCCTGACTTTC.

The J gene is TRBJ1-4, the V gene TRBV18, with 9 nucleotides matching TRBD1. Germline loops: CDR1 KGHSH, CDR2 LQKENI. CDR3 length: 16 residues. V was pared by 3 bases and J by 8 bases, with 10 bases of the junction left unmatched. The CDR3 nucleotides are TGTGCCAGCTCACCCTCCGGGACAGGGATGGGCGAAAAACTGTTTTTT. The encoded protein is CASSPSGTGMGEKLFF.

The chain links TRBV5-8 to TRBJ1-2; no firm D call. The germline CDR1 and CDR2 sequences are SGHTS and YDEGEE. V gave up 7 bases and J gave up 8 bases, with 33 bases separating them. This CDR3 has 18 residues. The CDR3: CASYPQSTPAILTRGYTF. The CDR3 region has the DNA TGTGCCAGCTACCCTCAAAGTACTCCCGCAATACTAACTAGGGGCTACACCTTC.

The chain couples TRBV10-3 to TRBJ1-1, with no clear D. V gave up 10 bases and J gave up 3 bases, with 12 bases separating them. Germline V gene sequence: CDR1 ENHRY, CDR2 SYGVKD. CDR3 length: 12 amino acids. The CDR3, as DNA: TGTGCCACAGCGGCGAGGGACACTGAAGCTTTCTTT. Protein product: CATAARDTEAFF.

The rearrangement joins TRBV5-4 to TRBJ2-1, with 12 bases identical to TRBD2. The germline CDR1 and CDR2 sequences are SGHNT and YYREEE (reference sequence). The CDR3 spans 16 residues. V dropped 4 bases and J dropped 6; count of bases not matched to a gene: 8. The CDR3 is CASSPQTSGGGNEQFF. The CDR3 DNA sequence: TGTGCCAGCAGCCCGCAGACTAGCGGGGGTGGCAATGAGCAGTTCTTC.

The chain uses TRBV7-2 and TRBJ2-2; 10 bases map to TRBD1. The CDR3 totals 16 residues. V lost 2 bases to trimming and J lost 5 bases; unmatched junction nucleotides: 5. The V gene's germline CDR1 is SGHTA and CDR2 FQGNSA. CDR3 sequence reads: CASSLSLGQGTGELFF. The CDR3, as DNA: TGTGCCAGCAGCTTAAGTTTGGGACAGGGGACCGGGGAGCTGTTTTTT.

In this sample, this clone is medium-sized (0.01 to 0.1%). This chain connects TRBV25-1 to TRBJ2-7, with D possibly being TRBD1 (6 bases). This CDR3 region has 15 residues. Germline V gene data show CDR1 as MGHDK and CDR2 as SYGVNS. V lost 3 bases, J lost 2 bases, and 14 bases lay in between. The CDR3 bases are TGTGCCAGCAGTGAGGGGGCCCCCTCAACCTACGAGCAGTACTTC. This gives the protein CASSEGAPSTYEQYF.

This chain uses TRBV7-2 with TRBJ1-5, with 10 bases lining up with TRBD1. With V trimmed by 5 bases and J by 2 bases, 9 bases remained unmatched. In germline, CDR1 is SGHTA, CDR2 FQGNSA. There are 17 residues in the CDR3. CDR3 amino acids: CASSAWDRGIGNQPQHF. CDR3 DNA: TGTGCCAGCAGCGCCTGGGACAGGGGAATTGGCAATCAGCCCCAGCATTTT.

The rearrangement links TRBV14 to TRBJ1-1, with 7 bases lining up with TRBD1. Losses at the gene ends were 0 bases for V and 4 bases for J; bases not matched to a gene: 5. CDR1 SGHDN and CDR2 FVKESK come from the germline V gene. This CDR3 has 15 residues. The CDR3 DNA is TGTGCCAGCAGCCAAGATCAGGGGGAGGCCACTGAAGCTTTCTTT. This translates into CASSQDQGEATEAFF.

The V and J genes are TRBV5-6 and TRBJ1-1, with D possibly matching TRBD1 (5 bases). Germline values: CDR1 SGHDT, CDR2 YYEEEE. The germline V and J ends were trimmed by 1 base and 7 bases, with 17 bases remaining between them. The CDR3 totals 15 residues. CDR3 in DNA: TGTGCCAGCAGCTTGTGGGGGGTCGGAGTTGGTGAAGCTTTCTTT. Its protein is CASSLWGVGVGEAFF.

This clone came up a few times. This chain joins TRBV6-5 and TRBJ1-1; no firm D call. The germline V gene encodes CDR1 MNHEY and CDR2 SVGAGI. V was shortened by 4 bases and J by 1 base, with 7 bases between the two germline ends. This CDR3 is 13 amino acids long. CDR3 sequence reads: CASSLTENTEAFF. CDR3 coding DNA: TGTGCCAGCAGTTTAACAGAGAACACTGAAGCTTTCTTT.

This chain links TRBV5-1 with TRBJ2-1; the D gene is possibly TRBD2 (6 bases). The CDR3 covers 14 residues. With 2 bases removed from V and 8 bases from J, the gap between germline ends came to 14 bases. Germline V lookup: CDR1 SGHRS, CDR2 YFSETQ. CDR3 coding DNA: TGCGCCAGCAGCTTTGGCGGGGCGGTCGATGAGCAGTTCTTC. It specifies CASSFGGAVDEQFF.

This chain links TRBV10-3 with TRBJ2-7, with TRBD1 matching over 7 bases. V trimming: 6 bases; J trimming: 3 bases; junction bases outside the gene matches: 2. The CDR3 contains 12 residues. Germline values: CDR1 ENHRY, CDR2 SYGVKD. Here the CDR3 reads CAISGTDYEQYF. CDR3 sequence (DNA): TGTGCCATCAGCGGGACAGACTACGAGCAGTACTTC.

The chain joins TRBV25-1 to TRBJ1-2, with 7 bases aligning to TRBD1. With V trimmed by 6 bases and J by 4 bases, 8 bases remained unmatched. The CDR3 is 14 amino acids. Per germline, CDR1 MGHDK and CDR2 SYGVNS. The DNA for the CDR3 is TGTGCCAGCAGCCCCCCAACAGGGGCCTATGGCTACACCTTC. Translation gives CASSPPTGAYGYTF.

The chain employs TRBV7-2 and TRBJ2-3; 8 nucleotides line up with TRBD2. CDR1 SGHTA and CDR2 FQGNSA come from the germline V gene. Trimming removed 5 bases from V and 4 bases from J; junction bases left unmatched: 8. The CDR3 covers 15 residues. The CDR3 spells CASSRRGALPDTQYF. The CDR3 region has the DNA TGTGCCAGCAGCCGGCGGGGGGCCCTTCCAGATACGCAGTATTTT.

V usage is TRBV5-1 and J usage is TRBJ2-1; unclear D gene. The CDR3 is 13 residues long. CDR1 is SGHRS, CDR2 YFSETQ, per germline. The ends were cut back, 7 bases at V and 0 bases at J, with 8 bases in the middle. CDR3 residues: CASRELSYNEQFF. CDR3 DNA sequence: TGCGCCAGCCGAGAACTCTCCTACAATGAGCAGTTCTTC.

This chain links TRBV2 with TRBJ1-2; 9 nucleotides match TRBD1. The germline gives CDR1 SNHLY, CDR2 FYNNEI. The junction had 1 base not matched to a gene; V was cut back by 0 bases and J by 2 bases. The CDR3 is 15 amino acids. The CDR3, as DNA: TGTGCCAGCAGTGAAGCGACAGGGGGAAACTATGGCTACACCTTC. Translating it yields CASSEATGGNYGYTF. Using reference TRBV2 and TRBJ1-2 for the parts outside the CDR3, the full variable domain is EPEVTQTPSHQVTQMGQEVILRCVPISNHLYFYWYRQILGQKVEFLVSFYNNEISEKSEIFDDQFSVERPDGSNFTLKIRSTKLEDSAMYFCASSEATGGNYGYTFGSGTRLTVV.

The V and J genes are TRBV19 and TRBJ1-3, with D tentatively TRBD1 (6 bases). CDR3 length equals 15 residues. V gave up 5 bases and J gave up 0 bases, with 11 bases separating them. Looked up from germline, CDR1 is LNHDA and CDR2 is SQIVND (reference sequence). CDR3 region: CASSLRGASGNTIYF. DNA for the CDR3: TGTGCCAGTAGTCTCCGGGGGGCCTCTGGAAACACCATATATTTT.

This clone was found a few times. The gene calls are TRBV10-1 and TRBJ2-5; 7 nucleotides line up with TRBD2. The germline CDR1 and CDR2 sequences are WNHNN and SYGVQD (reference sequence). The CDR3 is 16 residues long. V lost 3 bases to trimming and J lost 5 bases; unmatched junction nucleotides: 12. This CDR3 is CASSDTSVPRGETQYF. CDR3 bases: TGCGCCAGCAGTGACACTAGCGTCCCTCGGGGGGAGACCCAGTACTTC.

The chain carries TRBV14 and TRBJ2-1; TRBD2 aligns across 8 bases. Unmatched junction bases numbered 4, after V lost 0 bases and J lost 0 bases. Germline lookup yields CDR1 SGHDN and CDR2 FVKESK. The CDR3 consists of 17 residues. CDR3 protein: CASSQDWRGDSYNEQFF. The CDR3 coding sequence is TGTGCCAGCAGCCAAGATTGGCGGGGGGACTCCTACAATGAGCAGTTCTTC.